The 18 T cell receptor beta chains reported below all come from one sample, sequenced in a study of T-cell reconstitution after alpha-beta-depleted transplantation in children. As it was prepared, the TCRbeta library received unique molecular identifiers. TCRdb re-analysed the PCR reads in MiXCR, keeping a single row per CDR3 protein. The top ten hold under 30% of the sample, which has about 980,000 distinct CDR3 sequences, under 30% seen once. The sample consisted of PBMCs, mostly from graft donor cells, taken 360 days after TCRalphabeta/CD19-depleted stem cell transplant. Source of these receptors: a boy under two years old who had a stem cell transplant for SCID, so the T cells may come from the graft donor.

The V and J genes are TRBV7-2 and TRBJ2-3; a possible D gene is TRBD2 (7 bases). CDR3 length: 17 amino acids. The V and J ends lost 5 bases and 4 bases respectively, with 22 bases between them. CDR1 is SGHTA and CDR2 is FQGNSA in the germline V gene. CDR3 sequence: CASSAQARGGGPDTQYF. The DNA for the CDR3 is TGTGCCAGCAGCGCCCAGGCGAGGGGGGGCGGGCCAGATACGCAGTATTTT.

Only a few counts were recorded for this clonotype. The chain uses TRBV20-1 and TRBJ2-5; TRBD2 matches 13 bases. The trim removed 7 bases at V and 5 bases at J, leaving 10 bases unmatched. The CDR3 length is 15 residues. Germline V gene data show CDR1 as DFQATT and CDR2 as SNEGSKA (reference sequence). DNA for the CDR3: TGCAGTGGCACGACTAGCGGGGGGCCTTGGGAGACCCAGTACTTC. Encoded protein: CSGTTSGGPWETQYF.

This clonotype was counted only a few times. V and J are TRBV6-2 or TRBV6-3 and TRBJ2-2, with TRBD2 matching 10 bases. The junction had 5 bases not matched to a gene; V was cut back by 6 bases and J by 4 bases. Per germline, CDR1 MNHEY and CDR2 SVGEGT. This CDR3 spans 15 amino acids. Here the CDR3 DNA reads TGTGCCAGCAGGACAGCGGGGGGGGCCACCGGGGAGCTGTTTTTT. Encoded protein: CASRTAGGATGELFF.

This rearrangement joins TRBV5-6 to TRBJ1-5; TRBD1 aligns across 7 bases. The CDR3 consists of 16 residues. CDR1 SGHDT and CDR2 YYEEEE come from the germline V gene. J lost 4 bases, V lost 3 bases, and 10 bases had no gene match. CDR3 coding DNA: TGTGCCAGCAGCTCCACCCAGGGGGACCGTAATCAGCCCCAGCATTTT. Encoded protein: CASSSTQGDRNQPQHF.

This clonotype has only a few counts. The chain links TRBV4-2 to TRBJ1-6; 7 bases are a match to TRBD1. This CDR3 spans 14 amino acids. V shed 2 bases, J shed 7 bases, and the junction held 2 bases outside the gene matches. CDR1 and CDR2 (germline): LGHNA, YNFKEQ. The CDR3 DNA reads as TGTGCCAGCAGCCAAACAGGGGACAATTCACCCCTCCACTTT. Translation gives CASSQTGDNSPLHF.

This chain connects TRBV7-2 to TRBJ2-7; tentatively, D is TRBD2 (7 bases). CDR1 SGHTA and CDR2 FQGNSA come from the germline V gene. Trimming left V 5 bases short and J 5 bases short, with 16 bases between. The CDR3 extends over 14 amino acids. The CDR3 sequence is CASSTTRRGHEQYF. DNA for the CDR3: TGTGCCAGCAGCACCACTCGGCGGGGGCACGAGCAGTACTTC.

Ten or more counts support this clonotype. This chain's CDR3 is CASSYRGGNNEQFF. The CDR3 DNA reads TGTGCCAGCAGTTATAGGGGCGGGAACAATGAGCAGTTCTTC. The rearrangement joins TRBV6-5 to TRBJ2-1; TRBD2 might be the D (6 bases). Germline lookup yields CDR1 MNHEY and CDR2 SVGAGI. The length of the CDR3 is 14 residues. With 3 bases removed from V and 5 bases from J, the gap between germline ends came to 11 bases.

This rearrangement joins TRBV6-2 or TRBV6-3 to TRBJ1-1, with unresolved D. The CDR3 contains 12 residues. Trimming removed 6 bases at V and 2 bases at J, with 7 bases between. Germline assignment: CDR1 MNHEY and CDR2 SVGEGT. The CDR3 is CASRIPNTEAFF. The CDR3 nucleotides read TGTGCCAGCAGGATACCCAACACTGAAGCTTTCTTT.

This rearrangement joins TRBV10-3 to TRBJ2-2; D is uncertain. The germline V gene encodes CDR1 ENHRY and CDR2 SYGVKD. The CDR3 covers 11 residues. Trimming removed 4 bases at V and 7 bases at J, with 4 bases between. The CDR3 sequence: CAISVDGELFF. CDR3 sequence (DNA): TGTGCCATCAGTGTTGACGGGGAGCTGTTTTTT.

This rearrangement joins TRBV7-9 to TRBJ2-3; 12 nucleotides match TRBD2. The CDR3 is made up of 17 amino acids. Germline CDR1 reads SEHNR; CDR2 reads FQNEAQ (reference sequence). The ends lost 5 bases at V and 3 bases at J; junction bases unmatched: 9. CDR3: CASSPGGLAGFTDTQYF. The CDR3 DNA follows: TGTGCCAGCAGCCCAGGAGGACTAGCGGGGTTTACAGATACGCAGTATTTT.

The sample holds many counts of this clonotype. The J gene is TRBJ2-7, the V gene TRBV5-1; 7 bases are a match to TRBD1. This CDR3 region has 14 residues. Germline V gene data show CDR1 as SGHRS and CDR2 as YFSETQ. The V segment lost 4 bases and the J segment 0 bases; nucleotides outside the gene matches: 4. The CDR3 sequence is CASSLWDSSYEQYF. The CDR3, as DNA: TGCGCCAGCAGCCTGTGGGACAGCTCCTACGAGCAGTACTTC.

This chain links TRBV4-2 with TRBJ1-1; TRBD1 is a possible D gene (6 bases). The CDR3 totals 15 residues. In germline, CDR1 is LGHNA, CDR2 YNFKEQ. Trimming took 0 bases from V and 3 from J, leaving 11 bases between them. CDR3 residues: CASSQERHRDTEAFF. CDR3 coding DNA: TGTGCCAGCAGCCAAGAAAGGCACAGGGACACTGAAGCTTTCTTT.

The chain couples TRBV20-1 to TRBJ2-4; the match to TRBD1 covers 9 bases. CDR3 length: 15 residues. The V and J ends lost 5 bases and 0 bases, in that order; junction bases with no gene match: 5. Germline CDR1 DFQATT, CDR2 SNEGSKA (reference sequence). In DNA, the CDR3 is TGCAGTGCTTGGGACAGGGTTCTAGCCAAAAACATTCAGTACTTC. This codes for CSAWDRVLAKNIQYF.

This clonotype appeared a few times. The chain carries TRBV27 and TRBJ2-1; 9 bases are a match to TRBD2. V was clipped by 5 bases and J by 4 bases; unmatched bases: 9. The CDR3 has 16 amino acids. Germline-derived CDR1 and CDR2 are MNHEY and SMNVEV (reference sequence). The DNA of the CDR3 is TGTGCCAGCAGTCCCTCTAGCGGGGTCCTGTACAATGAGCAGTTCTTC. Its translation is CASSPSSGVLYNEQFF.

The V call is TRBV5-5, the J call TRBJ1-1; 8 bases align to TRBD1. The CDR3 sequence is 16 residues long. The germline CDR1 and CDR2 sequences are SGHKS and YYEKEE (reference sequence). Trimming took 3 bases from V and 6 from J; bases not matched to a gene: 13. The CDR3 DNA reads as TGTGCCAGCAGCTCTCTCGGGACAGGCGGTTTCGCTGAAGCTTTCTTT. Its translation is CASSSLGTGGFAEAFF.

This clonotype appeared a few times. The chain uses TRBV6-1 and TRBJ1-5; a possible D gene is TRBD1 (5 bases). Looked up from germline, CDR1 is MNHNS and CDR2 is SASEGT. Deletions cut 3 bases from V and 0 bases from J, with 12 bases between. This CDR3 region has 16 residues. CDR3 bases: TGTGCCAGCAGTGACAATTACAGGATTAGCAATCAGCCCCAGCATTTT. This encodes CASSDNYRISNQPQHF.

This clonotype appeared many times. The chain couples TRBV12-3 or TRBV12-4 to TRBJ2-3, with 9 bases fitting TRBD2. V lost 7 bases to trimming and J lost 2 bases; unmatched junction nucleotides: 13. The CDR3 covers 17 residues. The CDR3 is CASTFLAGLAPTDTQYF. In nucleotides, the CDR3 is TGTGCCAGCACCTTCCTGGCGGGACTAGCCCCCACAGATACGCAGTATTTT.

This clonotype appeared a few times. This chain links TRBV5-1 with TRBJ2-1, with TRBD1 as a possible D gene (5 bases). Germline-derived CDR1 and CDR2 are SGHRS and YFSETQ. Trimming shortened V by 4 bases and J by 0 bases, and 20 bases separated the two germline ends. The CDR3 totals 18 residues. The CDR3 protein is CASSLRFFGQGSYNEQFF. The CDR3 region has the DNA TGCGCCAGCAGCCTGAGATTCTTCGGCCAGGGCTCCTACAATGAGCAGTTCTTC.